The source of this T cell receptor (beta chain) is a study of blood T cells in healthy people across ages. With a J-beta primer mix and a sample-barcoded 5' primer, a second PCR ran 7 to 11 cycles. A single record per CDR3 protein comes from TCRdb applying MiXCR to the 5' RACE reads. Of under 1 million distinct CDR3 sequences listed, 40% to 50% are singletons. The CDR3 spans 16 residues. The trim removed 3 bases at V and 4 bases at J, leaving 12 bases unmatched. Germline CDR1 GTSNPN, CDR2 SVGIG (reference sequence). The TCR was taken from a man between 60 and 75 years old in good health. Sequencing was carried out using blood. V usage is TRBV30 and J usage is TRBJ1-2, with TRBD1 identical over 9 bases. The CDR3 reads CAWSLTGGITPYGYTF. CDR3 bases: TGTGCCTGGAGCTTAACAGGGGGCATTACCCCCTATGGCTACACCTTC.